Listed below are T cell receptor beta chains from one sample, sequenced in a study of blood T cell repertoires in COVID-19. The table came from immunoSEQ multiplex PCR; TCRdb's copy has only in-frame clones and leaves some out. Here the sample spans about 330,000 clones, over 80% being singletons. The sequenced sample was PBMCs or T cells enriched from blood (not recorded which). These receptors came from a man aged 25-45 years who had recovered from COVID-19. Both conserved end residues are part of each CDR3. The D gene is left open where the match is weak. Clone size is shown for a subset of rows, as once, few, many or a class of expanded clone.

length | J | V | D | size | DNA | CDR3
15 | TRBJ1-1 | TRBV18 | - | - | TGTGCCAGCTCACCACTATCAGGGAGGGGCACTGAAGCTTTCTTT | CASSPLSGRGTEAFF
15 | TRBJ2-2 | TRBV2 | TRBD1 | - | TGTGCCAGCAGTAGGACAGGGTGGGACACCGGGGAGCTGTTTTTT | CASSRTGWDTGELFF
15 | TRBJ2-2 | TRBV6-5 | - | - | TGTGCCAGCAGTTACACGCGGCGGAACACCGGGGAGCTGTTTTTT | CASSYTRRNTGELFF
13 | TRBJ1-1 | TRBV11-2 | - | once | TGTGCCAGCAGCTTAGGTGTCGAAGTCGGAGCTTTCTTT | CASSLGVEVGAFF
13 | TRBJ1-6 | TRBV7-9 | TRBD1 | - | TGTGCCAGCAGCTCTACAGGGGTCTCACCCCTCCACTTT | CASSSTGVSPLHF
11 | TRBJ2-2 | TRBV6-1 | - | - | TGTGCCAGCCTGAACACCGGGGAGCTGTTTTTT | CASLNTGELFF
13 | TRBJ1-4 | TRBV28 | - | - | TGTGCCAGCAGTTTGTTTTCGACGGGGAAACTGTTTTTT | CASSLFSTGKLFF
14 | TRBJ1-5 | TRBV2 | TRBD1 | - | TGTGCCAGCAGTTATAGTAGGGGGCATCAGCCCCAGCATTTT | CASSYSRGHQPQHF
15 | TRBJ2-7 | TRBV30 | - | once | TGTGCCTGGAGTCACAGGGCGTCCCTCTCCTACGAGCAGTACTTC | CAWSHRASLSYEQYF
13 | TRBJ2-5 | TRBV16 | - | - | TGTGCCAGCAGCCCTACTACAGGGACGACCCAGTACTTC | CASSPTTGTTQYF
13 | TRBJ1-1 | TRBV3-1/TRBV3-2 | - | few | TGTGCCAGCAGCCTACGGGGGGAAACTGAAGCTTTCTTT | CASSLRGETEAFF
16 | TRBJ2-5 | TRBV30 | TRBD2 | - | TGTGCCTGGAGTCCACGGGGGCGGGGGGGCAGAGAGACCCAGTACTTC | CAWSPRGRGGRETQYF
13 | TRBJ1-1 | TRBV16 | - | once | TGTGCCAGCAGTCTCGTACAGAACACTGAAGCTTTCTTT | CASSLVQNTEAFF
12 | TRBJ2-7 | TRBV16 | - | - | TGTGCCAGCAGCCGAAACAGGTACGAGCAGTACTTC | CASSRNRYEQYF
15 | TRBJ2-3 | TRBV5-1 | TRBD1 | - | TGCGCCAGCAGCCGCGGGACAGGGAGCACAGATACGCAGTATTTT | CASSRGTGSTDTQYF
16 | TRBJ1-5 | TRBV19 | TRBD1 | few | TGTGCCAGTAGTATACAGGGGGCGCTTGGCAATCAGCCCCAGCATTTT | CASSIQGALGNQPQHF
14 | TRBJ1-1 | TRBV10-2 | - | - | TGCGCCAGCAGCCATGACAGACAGAACACTGAAGCTTTCTTT | CASSHDRQNTEAFF
15 | TRBJ2-1 | TRBV2 | TRBD2 | - | TGTGCCAGCAGTGCCGGGACTAGCGGGTCCAATGAGCAGTTCTTC | CASSAGTSGSNEQFF
15 | TRBJ2-3 | TRBV27 | TRBD2 | once | TGTGCCAGCAGTTTATCGACTAGCGGGGGGGATACGCAGTATTTT | CASSLSTSGGDTQYF
16 | TRBJ2-2 | TRBV5-1 | - | once | TGCGCCAGCAGCCACGGGAGAGGGTTTATGGCCGGGGAGCTGTTTTTT | CASSHGRGFMAGELFF
17 | TRBJ2-7 | TRBV3-1/TRBV3-2 | TRBD2 | - | TGTGCCAGCAGCCTCGGGACTAGCGGTGTTGTGTCCTACGAGCAGTACTTC | CASSLGTSGVVSYEQYF
15 | TRBJ1-4 | TRBV6-4 | TRBD1 | - | TGTGCCAGCAGAGCGGACAGGGAGGTTTGTGAAAAACTGTTTTTT | CASRADREVCEKLFF
15 | TRBJ1-4 | TRBV10-2 | - | - | TGCGCCAGCATGGGTACCACAGACCCTAATGAAAAACTGTTTTTT | CASMGTTDPNEKLFF
14 | TRBJ2-5 | TRBV5-4 | - | - | TGTGCCAGCAGCTTTACAGGGTCGGGCGAGACCCAGTACTTC | CASSFTGSGETQYF
15 | TRBJ2-5 | TRBV10-3 | - | - | TGTGCCATCAGTGGAAATAGCGGACCGCAAGAGACCCAGTACTTC | CAISGNSGPQETQYF
17 | TRBJ2-7 | TRBV18 | - | - | TGTGCCAGCTCACCACCAGGGCTCCTGGGGCAGGGCTACGAGCAGTACTTC | CASSPPGLLGQGYEQYF
16 | TRBJ1-6 | TRBV18 | TRBD1 | - | TGTGCCAGCTCACCAATGACAGGGGGGTCTGACTCACCCCTCCACTTT | CASSPMTGGSDSPLHF